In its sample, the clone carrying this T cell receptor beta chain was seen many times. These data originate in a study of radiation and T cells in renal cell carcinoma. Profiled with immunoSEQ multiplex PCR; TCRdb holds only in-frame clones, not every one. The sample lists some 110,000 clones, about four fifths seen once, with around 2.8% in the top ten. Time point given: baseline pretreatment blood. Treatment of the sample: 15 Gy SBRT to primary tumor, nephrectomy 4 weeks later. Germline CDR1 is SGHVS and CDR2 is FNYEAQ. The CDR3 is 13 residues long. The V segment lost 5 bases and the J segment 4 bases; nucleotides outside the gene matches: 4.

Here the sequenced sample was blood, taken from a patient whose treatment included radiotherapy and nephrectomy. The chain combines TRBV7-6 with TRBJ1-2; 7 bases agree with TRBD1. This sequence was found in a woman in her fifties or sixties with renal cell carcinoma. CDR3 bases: TGTGCCAGCAGCAGCGGGACAGCCTATGGCTACACCTTC. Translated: CASSSGTAYGYTF.